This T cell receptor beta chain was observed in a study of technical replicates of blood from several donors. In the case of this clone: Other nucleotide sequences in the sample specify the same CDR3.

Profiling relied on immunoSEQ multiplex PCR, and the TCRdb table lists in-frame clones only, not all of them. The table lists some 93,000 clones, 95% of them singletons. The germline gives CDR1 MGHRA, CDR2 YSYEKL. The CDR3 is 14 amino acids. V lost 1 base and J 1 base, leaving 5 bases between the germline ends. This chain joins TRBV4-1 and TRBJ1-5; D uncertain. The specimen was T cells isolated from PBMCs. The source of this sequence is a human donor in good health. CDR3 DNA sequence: TGCGCCAGCAGCCAAGGGCAGAGCAATCAGCCCCAGCATTTT. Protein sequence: CASSQGQSNQPQHF.